A single sample is the source of the 12 T cell receptor beta chains below, sequenced in a study of early T cells in non-severe SARS-CoV-2 infection. MiXCR was run by TCRdb on the 5' RACE reads, yielding one entry per CDR3 protein. The sample yields 70,000 to 75,000 distinct CDR3 sequences, 10% to 15% seen once. Material: whole blood. These receptors originate from an adult who was a healthcare worker with PCR-confirmed SARS-CoV-2 infection or an uninfected control (not recorded which).

There are a few counts of this clonotype. This chain connects TRBV5-1 to TRBJ2-5, with 9 bases that match TRBD1. Germline CDR1 SGHRS, CDR2 YFSETQ. The ends lost 5 bases at V and 5 bases at J; junction bases unmatched: 10. The length of the CDR3 is 15 residues. The CDR3 sequence: CASSSGTGFQETQYF. CDR3 bases: TGCGCCAGCAGTTCCGGGACAGGGTTTCAGGAGACCCAGTACTTC.

J is TRBJ1-5 and V is TRBV30; TRBD1 matches 10 bases. The CDR3 extends over 15 amino acids. V trimming: 4 bases; J trimming: 4 bases; junction bases outside the gene matches: 7. Germline CDR1 is GTSNPN and CDR2 is SVGIG (reference sequence). For the CDR3, the DNA is TGTGCCTGGAACCCGGGACAGGGGATTAATCAGCCCCAGCATTTT. As protein: CAWNPGQGINQPQHF.

This clonotype occurred many times. J is TRBJ2-7 and V is TRBV9, with unresolved D. Germline lookup yields CDR1 SGDLS and CDR2 YYNGEE. V was clipped by 3 bases and J by 5 bases, with 18 bases between them. This CDR3 contains 15 residues. CDR3 region: CASSATGSLHHEQYF. CDR3 coding DNA: TGTGCCAGCAGCGCGACCGGGTCCCTCCACCACGAGCAGTACTTC.

This clonotype came up a few times. The gene calls are TRBV7-3 and TRBJ2-3; 11 nucleotides align to TRBD2. This CDR3 spans 15 amino acids. Germline values: CDR1 SGHTA, CDR2 FQGTGA. V lost 5 bases and J lost 0; bases outside the gene matches: 1. The CDR3 sequence is CASSGTSGSTDTQYF. The CDR3 DNA reads as TGTGCCAGCAGCGGGACTAGCGGTAGCACAGATACGCAGTATTTT.

The chain employs TRBV5-4 and TRBJ2-1; 9 bases fit TRBD1. Germline V lookup: CDR1 SGHNT, CDR2 YYREEE (reference sequence). CDR3 size: 18 residues. V was pared by 4 bases and J by 7 bases, with 18 bases of the junction left unmatched. The DNA for the CDR3 is TGTGCCAGCAGCCAAGGGACAGGGAGGCGGCTAGCGCTAAATGAGCAGTTCTTC. Its protein is CASSQGTGRRLALNEQFF. Filled out from reference TRBV5-4 and TRBJ2-1, the complete variable domain reads ETGVTQSPTHLIKTRGQQVTLRCSSQSGHNTVSWYQQALGQGPQFIFQYYREEENGRGNFPPRFSGLQFPNYSSELNVNALELDDSALYLCASSQGTGRRLALNEQFFGPGTRLTVL.

The rearrangement uses TRBV5-1 and TRBJ1-5, with 8 bases fitting TRBD1. The germline V gene has CDR1 SGHRS and CDR2 YFSETQ. The junction had 2 bases not matched to a gene; V was cut back by 0 bases and J by 3 bases. CDR3 length: 15 residues. CDR3 nucleotide sequence: TGCGCCAGCAGCTTGGAGACAGGGGCCAATCAGCCCCAGCATTTT. This sequence encodes CASSLETGANQPQHF.

About this clonotype itself: A much larger clone sits a single nucleotide away, making a read error possible. The chain combines TRBV12-3 or TRBV12-4 with TRBJ1-1; D call uncertain. This CDR3 spans 13 amino acids. The CDR3 nucleotides read TGTTCCAGCAGTTTAGCAGCGAACACTGAAGCTTTCTTT. This encodes CSSSLAANTEAFF.

This clonotype showed up many times. J is TRBJ2-3 and V is TRBV12-3 or TRBV12-4, with D possibly matching TRBD1 (5 bases). The CDR3 is made up of 13 amino acids. V lost 7 bases and J 5 bases, leaving 13 bases between the germline ends. The CDR3 protein is CASTMDTLDTQYF. The CDR3 DNA reads TGTGCCAGCACCATGGACACCTTAGATACGCAGTATTTT.

The V call is TRBV28, the J call TRBJ1-5; perhaps TRBD1 as D (5 bases). Trimming removed 6 bases from V and 0 bases from J, with 15 bases in between. CDR1 is MDHEN, CDR2 SYDVKM, per germline. This CDR3 spans 16 amino acids. This CDR3 is CASRAQGRYSNQPQHF. The CDR3 DNA is TGTGCCAGCAGGGCCCAGGGAAGGTATAGCAATCAGCCCCAGCATTTT.

This clonotype came up many times. The chain joins TRBV15 to TRBJ1-5; D unclear. Trimming shortened V by 3 bases and J by 3 bases, and 18 bases separated the two germline ends. CDR3 length: 17 amino acids. Germline lookup yields CDR1 LNHNV and CDR2 YYDKDF (reference sequence). CDR3 residues: CATSSTFGGVDNQPQHF. The CDR3 DNA reads TGTGCCACCAGCAGCACGTTTGGCGGGGTAGACAATCAGCCCCAGCATTTT.

This clonotype has only a few counts. V and J are TRBV12-3 or TRBV12-4 and TRBJ1-1, with TRBD1 identical over 8 bases. The V segment lost 5 bases and the J segment 0 bases; nucleotides outside the gene matches: 8. The CDR3 is made up of 16 amino acids. In DNA form, the CDR3 reads TGTGCCAGCAGTACTGCAGGGGGCGGCGTGAACACTGAAGCTTTCTTT. This translates into CASSTAGGGVNTEAFF.

Ten or more counts support this clonotype. The V gene is TRBV28, the J gene TRBJ2-7, with D hard to call. The V and J ends lost 3 bases and 5 bases respectively, with 11 bases between them. CDR1 is MDHEN and CDR2 is SYDVKM in the germline V gene. The CDR3 is made up of 13 amino acids. CDR3 sequence (DNA): TGTGCCAGCAGTTTGGTTAGACACGACGAGCAGTACTTC. Amino acid sequence: CASSLVRHDEQYF.